This T cell receptor (beta chain) was profiled in a study of Ad26.COV2.S vaccination and SARS-CoV-2 variants. Described treatment: 15 to 20 received Ad26.COV2.S at low or high dose, single or two shots; 5 received placebo; per-sample allocation not given. On day 63 after the first injection, vaccine and placebo recipients gave samples. The donor was a Boston adult aged 18-55 years. Measured with immunoSEQ multiplex PCR; TCRdb has only the in-frame clones, and not every one. The sample consists of about 390,000 clones, roughly nine tenths of them appearing once. The CDR3 length is 14 residues. Germline CDR1 reads SGHRS; CDR2 reads YFSETQ. The ends lost 3 bases at V and 2 bases at J; junction bases unmatched: 2.

This clonotype was sampled from a person between 18 and 65 years old who received the Ad26.COV2.S COVID-19 vaccine or a placebo. The chain has TRBV5-1 and TRBJ2-5, with TRBD2 matching 9 bases. The material was peripheral blood, obtained in a trial of Ad26.COV2.S vaccine versus placebo. The CDR3 region has the DNA TGCGCCAGCAGCTCGACTAGCGGACAAGAGACCCAGTACTTC. Translating gives CASSSTSGQETQYF.